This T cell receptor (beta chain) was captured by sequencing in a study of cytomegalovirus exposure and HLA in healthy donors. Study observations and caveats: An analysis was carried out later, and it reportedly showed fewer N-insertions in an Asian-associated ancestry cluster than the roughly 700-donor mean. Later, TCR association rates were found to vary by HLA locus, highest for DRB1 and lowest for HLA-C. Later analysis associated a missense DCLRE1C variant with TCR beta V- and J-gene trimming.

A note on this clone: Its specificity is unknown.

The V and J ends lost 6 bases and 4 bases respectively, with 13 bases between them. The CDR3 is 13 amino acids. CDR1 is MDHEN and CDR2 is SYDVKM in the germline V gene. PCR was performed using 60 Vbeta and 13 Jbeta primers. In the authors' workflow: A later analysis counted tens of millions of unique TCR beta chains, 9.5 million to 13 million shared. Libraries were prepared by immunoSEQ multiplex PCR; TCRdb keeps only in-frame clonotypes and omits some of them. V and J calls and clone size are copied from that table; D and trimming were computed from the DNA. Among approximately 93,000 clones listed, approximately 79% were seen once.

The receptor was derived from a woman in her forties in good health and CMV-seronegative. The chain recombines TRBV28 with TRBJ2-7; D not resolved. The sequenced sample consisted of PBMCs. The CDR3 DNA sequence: TGTGCCAGCAGCCTTCTAGGTCCTTACGAGCAGTACTTC. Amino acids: CASSLLGPYEQYF. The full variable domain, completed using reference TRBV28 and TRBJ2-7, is DVKVTQSSRYLVKRTGEKVFLECVQDMDHENMFWYRQDPGLGLRLIYFSYDVKMKEKGDIPEGYSVSREKKERFSLILESASTNQTSMYLCASSLLGPYEQYFGPGTRLTVT.